Presented here are 31 T cell receptor beta chains from one specimen sequenced in a study of vaccination and CD4 T cells after COVID-19. The antigens these receptors bind are not known. The treatment: 10-day PBMC culture with coronavirus spike peptide pools or control peptides (ViraFEST assay). An Oncomine TCR Beta short-read assay was used to sequence the DNA from cultured CD4+ T cells. TCRdb re-analysed the PCR reads in MiXCR, keeping a single row per CDR3 protein. The sample holds 15,000 to 20,000 distinct CDR3 sequences, about 56% seen once. The specimen was CD4+ T cells from blood, cultured in vitro, collected before SARS-CoV-2 vaccination. All receptors derive from a human donor who had recovered from COVID-19.

Turning to this clonotype: The germline gene is not matched at one end of the junction; a read error may be the cause. This rearrangement joins TRBV6-5 to TRBJ2-7; 9 bases are a match to TRBD2. In germline, CDR1 is MNHEY, CDR2 SVGAGI. This CDR3 has 15 amino acids. Here the CDR3 DNA reads TGTGCCATCAGTTCCGCGACTAGCGGAATCTACGAGCAGTACTTC. Protein: CAISSATSGIYEQYF.

V gene TRBV7-8 combines with J gene TRBJ2-2; TRBD1 might be the D (5 bases). Germline loops: CDR1 SGHVS, CDR2 FQNEAQ. The CDR3 is 14 residues long. V was trimmed by 5 bases and J by 1 base, leaving 8 bases between them. The CDR3 bases are TGTGCCAGCAGCCTAGACAGGAACACCGGGGAGCTGTTTTTT. This translates into CASSLDRNTGELFF. Full variable domain (outside the CDR3, taken from reference TRBV7-8 and TRBJ2-2): GAGVSQSPRYKVAKRGQDVALRCDPISGHVSLFWYQQALGQGPEFLTYFQNEAQLDKSGLPSDRFFAERPEGSVSTLKIQRTQQEDSAVYLCASSLDRNTGELFFGEGSRLTVL.

In this sample, this clonotype turned up a few times. This sequence joins TRBV7-2 and TRBJ2-3; D uncertain. The V gene's germline CDR1 is SGHTA and CDR2 FQGNSA. The CDR3 consists of 14 residues. V was shortened by 1 base and J by 3 bases, with 8 bases between the two germline ends. The DNA of the CDR3 is TGTGCCAGCAGCTTAGGTAGCTTTACAGATACGCAGTATTTT. Protein: CASSLGSFTDTQYF.

This clonotype has just a few counts. The chain links TRBV7-7 to TRBJ2-5; the match to TRBD2 covers 8 bases. The CDR3 sequence is 14 residues long. The V gene end was trimmed by 11 bases and the J gene end by 1 base; junction bases not matched to a gene: 9. Germline V gene data show CDR1 as SSHAT and CDR2 as FNYEAQ (reference sequence). The CDR3: CALKSLAGQETQYF. The CDR3 DNA reads TGTGCCCTGAAGTCCCTAGCGGGCCAAGAGACCCAGTACTTC.

This sequence joins TRBV25-1 and TRBJ1-2, with 9 bases aligning to TRBD1. This CDR3 comprises 14 residues. Germline V gene data show CDR1 as MGHDK and CDR2 as SYGVNS. After removal of 5 bases from V and 7 bases from J, the junction contained 8 bases not matched to a gene. CDR3 DNA: TGTGCCAGCAGTACCCGGACAGGGGAGACTGGCTACACCTTC. Translating gives CASSTRTGETGYTF.

J is TRBJ2-2 and V is TRBV6-1; D remains unclear. Germline lookup yields CDR1 MNHNS and CDR2 SASEGT. The ends were cut back, 3 bases at V and 6 bases at J, with 8 bases in the middle. The CDR3 totals 13 residues. The CDR3 nucleotides are TGTGCCAGCAGTGACCCCCCTCCCGGGGAGCTGTTTTTT. Translated: CASSDPPPGELFF.

The CDR3 DNA is TGTGCCAGCAGCTTCTCGGGACAGAGTTCACCCCTCCACTTT. Amino acid sequence: CASSFSGQSSPLHF. V is TRBV7-9 and J is TRBJ1-6; 7 positions agree with TRBD1. V trimming: 3 bases; J trimming: 9 bases; junction bases outside the gene matches: 5. The V gene's germline CDR1 is SEHNR and CDR2 FQNEAQ (reference sequence). The CDR3 is made up of 14 amino acids. Based on the CDR3 plus reference TRBV7-9 and TRBJ1-6, the full variable domain is DTGVSQNPRHKITKRGQNVTFRCDPISEHNRLYWYRQTLGQGPEFLTYFQNEAQLEKSRLLSDRFSAERPKGSFSTLEIQRTEQGDSAMYLCASSFSGQSSPLHFGNGTRLTVT.

This chain joins TRBV7-6 and TRBJ2-1, with 7 bases matching TRBD1. The V gene's germline CDR1 is SGHVS and CDR2 FNYEAQ. CDR3 length equals 14 residues. V shed 1 base and J 8 bases; nucleotides not matched to a gene: 5. The CDR3 DNA sequence: TGTGCCAGCAGCTTAGGGACAGGTTTGGATGAGCAGTTCTTC. It translates to CASSLGTGLDEQFF.

The table lists this clonotype with a count of one. This CDR3 reads CASSLGRQVDAFF. Written as DNA, the CDR3 is TGTGCCAGCAGCTTAGGCCGGCAGGTGGATGCTTTCTTT. V usage is TRBV11-3 and J usage is TRBJ1-1; D is uncertain. Between the trimmed V and J ends, which lost 1 base and 11 bases, there was a span of 14 bases. This CDR3 has 13 amino acids. Germline loops: CDR1 SGHNT, CDR2 YENEEA.

The genes are TRBV6-1 and TRBJ2-7; D is unresolved. V dropped 2 bases and J dropped 6 bases, with 11 bases sitting between them. This CDR3 has 13 residues. The germline gives CDR1 MNHNS, CDR2 SASEGT. The CDR3 loop reads CASSETVWGEQYF. CDR3 coding DNA: TGTGCCAGCAGTGAAACCGTGTGGGGCGAGCAGTACTTC.

The V and J genes are TRBV12-3 or TRBV12-4 and TRBJ2-7; D is possibly TRBD1 (6 bases). V was pared by 8 bases and J by 4 bases, with 9 bases between. The CDR3 covers 11 residues. CDR3 DNA: TGTGCCAGCGGCAGGGGTTACGAGCAGTACTTC. It yields the protein CASGRGYEQYF.

The chain uses TRBV7-8 and TRBJ1-2; 7 bases match TRBD1. The CDR3 has 13 amino acids. J lost 8 bases, V lost 1 base, and 4 bases had no gene match. Germline-derived CDR1 and CDR2 are SGHVS and FQNEAQ. CDR3 sequence (DNA): TGTGCCAGCAGCTTAGACGGGACAGACGGCTACACCTTC. Its protein is CASSLDGTDGYTF.

The rearrangement links TRBV20-1 to TRBJ1-1; D is uncertain. V lost 3 bases, J lost 3 bases, and 11 bases lay in between. This CDR3 is built from 13 residues. Germline V lookup: CDR1 DFQATT, CDR2 SNEGSKA (reference sequence). CDR3 residues: CSASPPLDTEAFF. CDR3 DNA: TGCAGTGCTAGCCCCCCTTTGGACACTGAAGCTTTCTTT.

Judged by abundance, this clonotype is large. This sequence joins TRBV20-1 and TRBJ2-3; 9 bases match TRBD1. Germline CDR1 and CDR2: DFQATT and SNEGSKA (reference sequence). The ends lost 0 bases at V and 1 base at J; junction bases unmatched: 5. This CDR3 is 16 amino acids long. CDR3 DNA sequence: TGCAGTGCTAGAGATGAGGGGGACAGGGGCACAGATACGCAGTATTTT. Its protein product is CSARDEGDRGTDTQYF.

V usage is TRBV2 and J usage is TRBJ1-6; D gene uncertain. The CDR3 is 13 amino acids. Germline-derived CDR1 and CDR2 are SNHLY and FYNNEI. The V and J ends lost 6 bases and 7 bases respectively, with 10 bases between them. The CDR3 spells CASSRARNSPLHF. CDR3 DNA: TGTGCCAGCAGCCGCGCCAGGAATTCACCCCTCCACTTT.

This clonotype has more than one count but fewer than ten. The rearrangement uses TRBV7-8 and TRBJ1-4; a possible D gene is TRBD1 (5 bases). The V gene's germline CDR1 is SGHVS and CDR2 FQNEAQ. V was pared by 5 bases and J by 14 bases, with 15 bases between. This CDR3 is 12 amino acids long. CDR3 DNA sequence: TGTGCCAGCAGCACCGAGGGGAGGGACCTGTTTTTT. Translated: CASSTEGRDLFF.

As regards this clonotype: One junction end disagrees with the germline gene, perhaps due to a read error. This chain connects TRBV27 to TRBJ2-5, with 8 nucleotides matching TRBD1. Looked up from germline, CDR1 is MNHEY and CDR2 is SMNVEV (reference sequence). The CDR3 is 17 amino acids. Here the CDR3 reads CASSLLTAGGNQGTQYF. The CDR3 DNA is TGTGCCAGCAGTTTATTGACCGCAGGGGGCAACCAAGGGACCCAGTACTTC.

This clonotype appeared a few times. J is TRBJ1-1 and V is TRBV7-2; D remains ambiguous. From germline, CDR1 is SGHTA and CDR2 FQGNSA. V lost 2 bases and J 1 base, leaving 5 bases between the germline ends. The CDR3 covers 13 residues. CDR3 region: CASSLRWNTEAFF. CDR3 coding DNA: TGTGCCAGCAGCTTAAGGTGGAACACTGAAGCTTTCTTT.

The V and J genes are TRBV19 and TRBJ2-5, with 8 bases fitting TRBD2. Germline assignment: CDR1 LNHDA and CDR2 SQIVND (reference sequence). The CDR3 consists of 15 residues. The V gene end was trimmed by 4 bases and the J gene end by 3 bases; junction bases not matched to a gene: 7. The CDR3 loop reads CASSTLPAGEETQYF. CDR3 sequence (DNA): TGTGCCAGTAGTACCCTCCCAGCGGGAGAAGAGACCCAGTACTTC.

This clonotype was counted a single time. V is TRBV19 and J is TRBJ2-6; 7 bases agree with TRBD2. Germline V gene sequence: CDR1 LNHDA, CDR2 SQIVND (reference sequence). The CDR3 length is 17 residues. Unmatched junction bases numbered 5, after V lost 1 base and J lost 2 bases. In nucleotides, the CDR3 is TGTGCCAGTAGTATAGGGCGGGAGCCAACTGGGGCCAACGTCCTGACTTTC. It specifies CASSIGREPTGANVLTF.

This chain joins TRBV28 and TRBJ2-7; D is possibly TRBD2 (5 bases). V shed 5 bases and J shed 6 bases, with 17 bases lying between them. This CDR3 is built from 14 residues. CDR1 and CDR2 (germline): MDHEN, SYDVKM. The CDR3, as DNA: TGTGCCAGCAGTCTCGGGGTTAAGGTCGCCGAGCAGTACTTC. Residues: CASSLGVKVAEQYF.

The table lists this clonotype with a few counts. The chain combines TRBV7-2 with TRBJ1-2, with D unclear. The CDR3 extends over 13 amino acids. The V end was cut by 0 bases, the J end by 9 bases, with 11 bases between. CDR1 is SGHTA and CDR2 is FQGNSA in the germline V gene. The CDR3: CASSLAGLGSYTF. CDR3 nucleotide sequence: TGTGCCAGCAGCTTAGCAGGGCTCGGAAGCTACACCTTC.

This clonotype showed up just a few times. The chain joins TRBV10-3 to TRBJ2-1, with D hard to call. The CDR3 totals 14 residues. Trimming left V 6 bases short and J 3 bases short, with 12 bases between. Germline loops: CDR1 ENHRY, CDR2 SYGVKD. CDR3 residues: CAIRPEMGYNEQFF. The DNA for the CDR3 is TGTGCCATCAGACCAGAGATGGGCTACAATGAGCAGTTCTTC.

This clonotype was counted a few times. The chain's CDR3 is CASSQLDRRYGYTF. The CDR3 DNA follows: TGTGCCAGCAGTCAGCTGGACAGAAGGTATGGCTACACCTTC. The rearrangement uses TRBV6-1 and TRBJ1-2, with D perhaps matching TRBD1 (6 bases). The CDR3 runs 14 residues. Germline V gene lookup returns CDR1 MNHNS and CDR2 SASEGT. V dropped 5 bases and J dropped 5 bases, with 15 bases sitting between them.

The CDR3 is CASSLGRMRGGNQPQHF. The CDR3 DNA sequence: TGTGCCAGCAGCTTAGGTCGAATGAGGGGAGGCAATCAGCCCCAGCATTTT. The chain couples TRBV7-8 to TRBJ1-5; tentative D call: TRBD1 (5 bases). CDR1 is SGHVS, CDR2 FQNEAQ, per germline. This CDR3 is 17 amino acids long. The V end was cut by 1 base, the J end by 2 bases, with 15 bases between.

The rearrangement links TRBV20-1 to TRBJ1-5; perhaps TRBD1 as D (5 bases). CDR3 size: 11 residues. The germline V gene encodes CDR1 DFQATT and CDR2 SNEGSKA (reference sequence). The CDR3 DNA reads TGCGTCGGGGGGGTAGGTCAGCCCCAGCATTTT. Its protein product is CVGGVGQPQHF.

This CDR3 reads CAISESQTGGTEAFF. CDR3 nucleotide sequence: TGTGCCATCAGTGAGTCCCAGACAGGGGGTACTGAAGCTTTCTTT. The chain links TRBV10-3 to TRBJ1-1; 9 positions agree with TRBD1. CDR3 size: 15 residues. The J segment lost 5 bases and the V segment lost 0 bases, leaving 4 bases of the junction unmatched. The V gene's germline CDR1 is ENHRY and CDR2 SYGVKD.

The chain links TRBV29-1 to TRBJ2-7; TRBD1 aligns across 10 bases. The V gene's germline CDR1 is SQVTM and CDR2 ANQGSEA. The CDR3 sequence is 14 residues long. Unmatched junction bases numbered 11, after V lost 6 bases and J lost 6 bases. The CDR3 spells CSVVPGTGAREQYF. For the CDR3, the DNA is TGCAGCGTCGTTCCCGGGACAGGGGCTCGCGAGCAGTACTTC.

This clonotype has only a few counts. The chain is built from TRBV6-1 and TRBJ1-1; 11 bases match TRBD1. The CDR3 contains 14 residues. With V trimmed by 5 bases and J by 8 bases, 7 bases remained unmatched. Germline V gene lookup returns CDR1 MNHNS and CDR2 SASEGT. CDR3 residues: CASSPRDRGREAFF. CDR3 bases: TGTGCCAGCAGTCCCCGGGACAGGGGGAGGGAAGCTTTCTTT.

This chain connects TRBV19 to TRBJ1-1, with D possibly TRBD1 on 6 matching bases. The V and J ends lost 8 bases and 3 bases respectively, with 13 bases between them. The CDR3 totals 13 residues. Germline V lookup: CDR1 LNHDA, CDR2 SQIVND (reference sequence). The CDR3 loop is CASDRGLDTEAFF. CDR3 bases: TGTGCCAGTGATAGGGGGTTGGACACTGAAGCTTTCTTT.

The chain recombines TRBV14 with TRBJ1-1; D not certain. Germline V lookup: CDR1 SGHDN, CDR2 FVKESK. The CDR3 extends over 15 amino acids. V shed 4 bases and J shed 1 base, with 13 bases lying between them. Here the CDR3 DNA reads TGTGCCAGCAGCCTCACCCGGACGGAGAACACTGAAGCTTTCTTT. Residues: CASSLTRTENTEAFF. Drawing the rest from reference TRBV14 and TRBJ1-1, the complete variable domain is EAGVTQFPSHSVIEKGQTVTLRCDPISGHDNLYWYRRVMGKEIKFLLHFVKESKQDESGMPNNRFLAERTGGTYSTLKVQPAELEDSGVYFCASSLTRTENTEAFFGQGTRLTVV.